What follows are 12 T cell receptor beta chains derived from one specimen sequenced in a study of cytomegalovirus exposure and HLA in healthy donors. Primers: 60 Vbeta forward and 13 Jbeta reverse. The protocol was immunoSEQ multiplex PCR, while the TCRdb copy is restricted to in-frame clones and leaves out a portion. The repertoire has fewer than 120,000 clones, around four fifths of them found once; the top ten carry about 3.2%. Material: PBMCs. These receptor sequences come from a woman aged 60-75 years in good health and CMV-seropositive.

The genes are TRBV15 and TRBJ1-4; 8 bases align to TRBD1. The length of the CDR3 is 15 residues. The germline gives CDR1 LNHNV, CDR2 YYDKDF (reference sequence). The V gene end was trimmed by 3 bases and the J gene end by 6 bases; junction bases not matched to a gene: 6. CDR3: CATSSPGGAYEKLFF. For the CDR3, the DNA is TGTGCCACCAGCAGCCCAGGGGGCGCTTATGAAAAACTGTTTTTT.

This chain connects TRBV6-5 to TRBJ2-7; TRBD1 might be the D (6 bases). V lost 5 bases, J lost 1 base, and 9 bases lay in between. The length of the CDR3 is 13 residues. CDR1 MNHEY and CDR2 SVGAGI come from the germline V gene. The CDR3 sequence is CASSRDISYEQYF. For the CDR3, the DNA is TGTGCCAGCAGTCGGGACATTTCCTACGAGCAGTACTTC.

The chain couples TRBV6-5 to TRBJ1-3; D is uncertain. This CDR3 comprises 15 residues. Trimming shortened V by 6 bases and J by 0 bases, and 12 bases separated the two germline ends. CDR1 and CDR2 (germline): MNHEY, SVGAGI. This CDR3 is CASRAYPSSGNTIYF. The CDR3 coding sequence is TGTGCCAGCAGGGCCTACCCTAGCTCTGGAAACACCATATATTTT.

The genes are TRBV7-9 and TRBJ2-1; 10 bases agree with TRBD2. The CDR3 covers 17 residues. Germline values: CDR1 SEHNR, CDR2 FQNEAQ (reference sequence). V lost 4 bases to trimming and J lost 2 bases; unmatched junction nucleotides: 8. As DNA, the CDR3 is TGTGCCAGCAGCTCTTGGACTAGCGGAAGAACCTACAATGAGCAGTTCTTC. The encoded protein is CASSSWTSGRTYNEQFF.

The chain has TRBV5-1 and TRBJ2-7; TRBD2 agrees at 7 bases. The length of the CDR3 is 17 residues. The V gene end was trimmed by 4 bases and the J gene end by 0 bases; junction bases not matched to a gene: 13. The germline gives CDR1 SGHRS, CDR2 YFSETQ. CDR3 nucleotides: TGCGCCAGCAGCCTTAGATGGTCTAGCGGAGCCTCCTACGAGCAGTACTTC. Its protein is CASSLRWSSGASYEQYF.

The chain combines TRBV28 with TRBJ2-7, with D maybe TRBD1 (5 bases). The germline V gene has CDR1 MDHEN and CDR2 SYDVKM. CDR3 length equals 16 residues. Trimming removed 4 bases at V and 2 bases at J, with 18 bases between. This CDR3 reads CASSSVAWGITYEQYF. CDR3 sequence (DNA): TGTGCCAGCAGTTCCGTTGCGTGGGGCATAACCTACGAGCAGTACTTC.

The CDR3 sequence: CASSQEHLAGGRQETQYF. The CDR3 region has the DNA TGCGCCAGCAGCCAAGAACATTTAGCGGGAGGAAGGCAAGAGACCCAGTACTTC. V and J are TRBV4-1 and TRBJ2-5; 10 bases are a match to TRBD2. V lost 0 bases and J lost 2; bases outside the gene matches: 9. Germline V gives CDR1 MGHRA, CDR2 YSYEKL. This CDR3 is built from 18 residues.

The chain has TRBV5-1 and TRBJ2-7; D unclear. Per germline, CDR1 SGHRS and CDR2 YFSETQ. The CDR3 is made up of 15 amino acids. V lost 0 bases to trimming and J lost 3 bases, with 13 bases between them. CDR3 in amino acids: CASSLDPGSDYEQYF. The CDR3 DNA sequence: TGCGCCAGCAGCTTGGATCCCGGGTCCGACTACGAGCAGTACTTC.

The chain uses TRBV4-1 and TRBJ2-2, with unresolved D. V lost 3 bases to trimming and J lost 0 bases, with 8 bases between them. This CDR3 comprises 15 residues. In germline, CDR1 is MGHRA, CDR2 YSYEKL. The CDR3 region has the DNA TGCGCCAGCAGCCATTACCTACCGAACACCGGGGAGCTGTTTTTT. This gives the protein CASSHYLPNTGELFF.

In nucleotides, the CDR3 is TGCGCCAGCAGCTTGGCCGCGACGGAGACTGAAGCTTTCTTT. This gives the protein CASSLAATETEAFF. The V call is TRBV5-1, the J call TRBJ1-1; D remains ambiguous. The V gene's germline CDR1 is SGHRS and CDR2 YFSETQ. Trimming took off 0 bases at V and 5 bases at J, with 11 bases between the two ends. The CDR3 has 14 residues.

The rearrangement uses TRBV5-1 and TRBJ2-3, with 8 bases fitting TRBD2. This CDR3 spans 16 amino acids. After removal of 0 bases from V and 2 bases from J, the junction contained 5 bases not matched to a gene. Germline V lookup: CDR1 SGHRS, CDR2 YFSETQ. CDR3: CASSLDQREFTDTQYF. DNA of the CDR3: TGCGCCAGCAGCTTGGACCAGCGGGAGTTCACAGATACGCAGTATTTT.

The chain links TRBV19 to TRBJ2-7; 8 positions agree with TRBD1. Germline lookup yields CDR1 LNHDA and CDR2 SQIVND (reference sequence). This CDR3 region has 15 residues. With 1 base clipped from V and 4 bases from J, the junction kept 6 bases outside the gene matches. CDR3 residues: CASSIVQGGIYEQYF. In DNA form, the CDR3 reads TGTGCCAGTAGTATAGTACAGGGGGGAATTTACGAGCAGTACTTC.